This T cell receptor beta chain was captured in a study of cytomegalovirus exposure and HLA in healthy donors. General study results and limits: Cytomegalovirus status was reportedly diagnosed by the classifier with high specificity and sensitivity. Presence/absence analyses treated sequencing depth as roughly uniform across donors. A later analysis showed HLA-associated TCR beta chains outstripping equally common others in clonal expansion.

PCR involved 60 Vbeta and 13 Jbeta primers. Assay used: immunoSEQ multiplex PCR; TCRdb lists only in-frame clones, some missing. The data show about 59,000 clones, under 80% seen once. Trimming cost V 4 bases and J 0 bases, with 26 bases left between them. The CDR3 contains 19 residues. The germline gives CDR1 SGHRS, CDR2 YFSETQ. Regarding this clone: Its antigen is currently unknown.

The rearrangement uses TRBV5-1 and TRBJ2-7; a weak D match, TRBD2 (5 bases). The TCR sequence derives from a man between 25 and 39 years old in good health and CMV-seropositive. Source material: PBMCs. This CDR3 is CASSPDNSFTSGSSYEQYF. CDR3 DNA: TGCGCCAGCAGCCCGGATAACAGCTTTACTTCGGGGAGCTCCTACGAGCAGTACTTC.